The entry below gives a single T cell receptor (beta chain) sequence along with its context. Its antigen is currently unknown. The data stem from a study of cytomegalovirus exposure and HLA in healthy donors. Notes on the study in general: TCR beta V- and J-gene trimming, according to a later analysis, was linked to a missense DCLRE1C variant. In a later analysis, 17,000 or so TCR beta sequences were associated with HLA alleles at 0.05 false discovery rate.

The PCR made use of 60 Vbeta and 13 Jbeta primers. Profiling relied on immunoSEQ multiplex PCR, and the TCRdb table lists in-frame clones only, not all of them. The profile shows about 89,000 clones, under 80% of them singletons. V gave up 6 bases and J gave up 0 bases; unmatched junction bases: 6. Germline CDR1 reads MNHEY; CDR2 reads SVGAGI. The CDR3 runs to 15 residues. V gene TRBV6-5 combines with J gene TRBJ2-7; 9 bases are shared with TRBD1. The receptor's source is a male donor in good health and CMV-seronegative. The sample was PBMCs. The CDR3 region has the DNA TGTGCCAGCAGCCCGCCGGGACAGGGCTCCTACGAGCAGTACTTC. Amino acids: CASSPPGQGSYEQYF.